Below, 24 T cell receptor beta chains from the same sample are listed, as sequenced in a study of shared clonotypes between healthy human individuals. TCRdb's copy holds only in-frame clones and misses some; the assay was immunoSEQ multiplex PCR. Here the sample spans approximately 2.5 million clones, more than 80% being singletons. Input material: naive CD4+ T cells sorted from blood. Subset meaning: CD45RA+ positively selected. These TCRs come from a man aged 18 to 29 in good health.

The table lists this clone with a few counts. The sample contains more than one DNA sequence encoding this CDR3. The J gene is TRBJ1-1, the V gene TRBV18; 10 positions agree with TRBD1. The CDR3 runs 15 residues. With V trimmed by 1 base and J by 1 base, 0 bases remained unmatched. CDR1 and CDR2 from the germline V gene are KGHSH and LQKENI. CDR3 nucleotides: TGTGCCAGCTCACCACGGACAGGGGGGAACACTGAAGCTTTCTTT. Translated, it gives CASSPRTGGNTEAFF. Full variable domain (missing parts from reference TRBV18 and TRBJ1-1): NAGVMQNPRHLVRRRGQEARLRCSPMKGHSHVYWYRQLPEEGLKFMVYLQKENIIDESGMPKERFSAEFPKEGPSILRIQQVVRGDSAAYFCASSPRTGGNTEAFFGQGTRLTVV.

The chain recombines TRBV18 with TRBJ1-1; TRBD1 matches at 11 bases. This CDR3 contains 15 residues. Germline V CDR1 and CDR2: KGHSH, LQKENI. Trimming took 5 bases from V and 1 from J; bases not matched to a gene: 3. Here the CDR3 reads CASSRTGGSNTEAFF. The CDR3 DNA is TGTGCCAGCTCAAGGACAGGGGGCTCGAACACTGAAGCTTTCTTT.

CDR3 nucleotide sequence: TGCGCCAGCAGTGAGGAGCAGGGTGTGAACACTGAAGCTTTCTTT. Amino acids: CASSEEQGVNTEAFF. V and J are TRBV10-1 and TRBJ1-1; possibly TRBD1 for D (5 bases). Trimming removed 2 bases at V and 0 bases at J, with 10 bases between. The V gene's germline CDR1 is WNHNN and CDR2 SYGVQD (reference sequence). The CDR3 has 15 amino acids.

This sequence joins TRBV6-1 and TRBJ2-3; 7 bases are shared with TRBD1. Per the germline V gene, CDR1 is MNHNS and CDR2 is SASEGT. With V trimmed by 3 bases and J by 0 bases, 12 bases remained unmatched. This CDR3 comprises 18 residues. As DNA, the CDR3 is TGTGCCAGCAGTGAGAGGGACAGTCTGTTTAGTAGCACAGATACGCAGTATTTT. Protein sequence: CASSERDSLFSSTDTQYF.

For this clone: This same CDR3 is encoded by further DNA sequences in the sample. The V gene is TRBV6-5, the J gene TRBJ1-2, with D uncertain. Trimming left V 0 bases short and J 4 bases short, with 6 bases between. The germline gives CDR1 MNHEY, CDR2 SVGAGI. There are 13 residues in the CDR3. The CDR3 DNA follows: TGTGCCAGCAGTTACTCGAGAAGCTATGGCTACACCTTC. This codes for CASSYSRSYGYTF.

This chain uses TRBV2 with TRBJ1-6; possibly TRBD1 for D (5 bases). Germline CDR1 SNHLY, CDR2 FYNNEI. Between the trimmed V and J ends, which lost 6 bases and 6 bases, there was a span of 12 bases. The CDR3 has 14 amino acids. The CDR3 DNA reads as TGTGCCAGCAGGCAAGGGGACGTTAATTCACCCCTCCACTTT. It codes for CASRQGDVNSPLHF.

J is TRBJ1-1 and V is TRBV6-5; D might be TRBD1 (6 bases). Trimming cost V 6 bases and J 10 bases, with 18 bases left between them. The CDR3 contains 13 residues. CDR1 and CDR2 (germline): MNHEY, SVGAGI. CDR3 coding DNA: TGTGCCAGCAGCACCCAGGGGACATTGAGAGCTTTCTTT. Amino acid sequence: CASSTQGTLRAFF.

This clone was seen only once. J is TRBJ1-3 and V is TRBV6-1; no definite D call. Germline V CDR1 and CDR2: MNHNS, SASEGT. The CDR3 sequence is 16 residues long. Trimming removed 0 bases from V and 4 bases from J, with 13 bases in between. For the CDR3, the DNA is TGTGCCAGCAGTGAAGCGGGAAGGATGGGAGGAAACACCATATATTTT. Its translation: CASSEAGRMGGNTIYF.

The chain has TRBV5-1 and TRBJ2-1; 9 bases match TRBD2. Germline values: CDR1 SGHRS, CDR2 YFSETQ. Trimming removed 4 bases from V and 4 bases from J; junction bases left unmatched: 6. There are 15 residues in the CDR3. CDR3 in DNA: TGCGCCAGCAGCCAACTAGCGGGCGATTACAATGAGCAGTTCTTC. Translated, it gives CASSQLAGDYNEQFF.

This chain connects TRBV30 to TRBJ1-2, with a tentative D call TRBD1 (6 bases). Germline CDR1 GTSNPN, CDR2 SVGIG (reference sequence). Between the trimmed V and J ends, which lost 2 bases and 7 bases, there was a span of 17 bases. The CDR3 length is 14 residues. The CDR3, as DNA: TGTGCCTGGAGTCCCGGGACACGGGTCTTTGGCTACACCTTC. It codes for CAWSPGTRVFGYTF.

This CDR3 reads CASSESWVGLNTEAFF. As DNA, the CDR3 is TGTGCCAGCAGTGAATCTTGGGTGGGGCTGAACACTGAAGCTTTCTTT. The gene calls are TRBV6-1 and TRBJ1-1; tentative D call: TRBD1 (5 bases). The CDR3 has 16 residues. The ends were cut back, 2 bases at V and 0 bases at J, with 13 bases in the middle. Germline V gives CDR1 MNHNS, CDR2 SASEGT.

The chain's CDR3 is CASSRSNEKLFF. As DNA, the CDR3 is TGTGCCAGCAGTCGCTCTAATGAAAAACTGTTTTTT. The V and J genes are TRBV6-6 and TRBJ1-4; no reliable D call. Trimming removed 5 bases at V and 3 bases at J, with 4 bases between. The CDR3 is 12 residues long. Germline lookup yields CDR1 MNHNY and CDR2 SVGAGI (reference sequence).

V and J are TRBV5-1 and TRBJ2-3, with TRBD2 matching 8 bases. V shed 0 bases, J shed 3 bases, and the junction held 12 bases outside the gene matches. CDR1 and CDR2 from the germline V gene are SGHRS and YFSETQ. There are 18 residues in the CDR3. CDR3 residues: CASSLGRGAFSRTDTQYF. The DNA of the CDR3 is TGCGCCAGCAGCTTGGGGCGGGGGGCCTTTAGCCGGACAGATACGCAGTATTTT.

Turning to this clone: Other DNA variants within this sample encode the same CDR3. This rearrangement joins TRBV6-5 to TRBJ2-7; no reliable D call. Germline lookup yields CDR1 MNHEY and CDR2 SVGAGI. V lost 2 bases, J lost 7 bases, and 12 bases lay in between. The CDR3 extends over 13 amino acids. The CDR3 spells CASSYQGLGEQYF. The CDR3 nucleotides are TGTGCCAGCAGTTACCAAGGATTGGGGGAGCAGTACTTC.

V is TRBV29-1 and J is TRBJ1-5; D perhaps matches TRBD1 (5 bases). The ends were cut back, 3 bases at V and 0 bases at J, with 18 bases in the middle. Germline V gene data show CDR1 as SQVTM and CDR2 as ANQGSEA. The CDR3 has 17 amino acids. For the CDR3, the DNA is TGCAGCGTTGAGACCAAAAGGATGACAGATAGCAATCAGCCCCAGCATTTT. Translation gives CSVETKRMTDSNQPQHF. Variable domain in full (rest from reference TRBV29-1 and TRBJ1-5): SAVISQKPSRDICQRGTSLTIQCQVDSQVTMMFWYRQQPGQSLTLIATANQGSEATYESGFVIDKFPISRPNLTFSTLTVSNMSPEDSSIYLCSVETKRMTDSNQPQHFGDGTRLSIL.

The chain has TRBV7-9 and TRBJ2-7, with 8 positions matching TRBD1. Germline assignment: CDR1 SEHNR and CDR2 FQNEAQ (reference sequence). There are 15 residues in the CDR3. Trimming took 4 bases from V and 1 from J; bases not matched to a gene: 6. CDR3 sequence: CASSSGQGRSYEQYF. The CDR3 bases are TGTGCCAGCAGCTCTGGACAGGGTCGTTCCTACGAGCAGTACTTC.

V gene TRBV7-9 combines with J gene TRBJ1-2; maybe TRBD1 (6 bases). The ends were cut back, 1 base at V and 8 bases at J, with 14 bases in the middle. The CDR3 runs to 14 residues. Germline values: CDR1 SEHNR, CDR2 FQNEAQ (reference sequence). CDR3 in DNA: TGTGCCAGCAGCTTAGGCGGCAGGGGTTTAGGCTACACCTTC. Its translation: CASSLGGRGLGYTF.

The V call is TRBV5-8, the J call TRBJ1-5; D ambiguous. Germline V lookup: CDR1 SGHTS, CDR2 YDEGEE. The CDR3 is made up of 18 amino acids. V was pared by 3 bases and J by 0 bases, with 19 bases between. This CDR3 is CASSSGGLQIPSNQPQHF. The DNA of the CDR3 is TGTGCCAGCAGCTCGGGCGGCTTGCAGATACCTAGCAATCAGCCCCAGCATTTT.

V usage is TRBV4-1 and J usage is TRBJ2-1; D is ambiguous. V was pared by 5 bases and J by 7 bases, with 9 bases between. This CDR3 is 12 amino acids long. The germline CDR1 and CDR2 sequences are MGHRA and YSYEKL. The CDR3 here is CASSTPLNEQFF. CDR3 coding DNA: TGCGCCAGCAGCACACCGCTGAATGAGCAGTTCTTC.

The V call is TRBV6-5, the J call TRBJ2-5, with D uncertain. With 6 bases removed from V and 2 bases from J, the gap between germline ends came to 10 bases. The length of the CDR3 is 13 residues. Germline loops: CDR1 MNHEY, CDR2 SVGAGI. The CDR3, as DNA: TGTGCCAGCAGAGCTGGGTGGCAAGAGACCCAGTACTTC. This gives the protein CASRAGWQETQYF.

The sample holds one count of this clone. J is TRBJ1-4 and V is TRBV10-2; D ambiguous. From germline, CDR1 is WSHSY and CDR2 SAAADI. The CDR3 sequence is 16 residues long. The germline V and J ends were trimmed by 0 bases and 5 bases, with 13 bases remaining between them. The CDR3 sequence: CASSESMAPRNEKLFF. The CDR3 DNA sequence: TGCGCCAGCAGTGAGTCGATGGCACCCAGGAATGAAAAACTGTTTTTT.

The count of this clone is one. The rearrangement uses TRBV30 and TRBJ1-2; 10 bases agree with TRBD1. J gave up 6 bases and V 3 bases, and 7 bases lay outside the gene matches. The germline V gene encodes CDR1 GTSNPN and CDR2 SVGIG (reference sequence). This CDR3 region has 14 residues. The CDR3 DNA reads TGTGCCTGGAGCGGACAGGGGGTAGGAAATGGCTACACCTTC. This encodes CAWSGQGVGNGYTF.

The chain couples TRBV5-6 to TRBJ1-2; D perhaps matches TRBD1 (5 bases). CDR1 is SGHDT, CDR2 YYEEEE, per germline. V lost 1 base to trimming and J lost 0 bases, with 16 bases between them. The CDR3 consists of 17 residues. This CDR3 is CASSLWAGWESNYGYTF. The CDR3 DNA reads as TGTGCCAGCAGCTTGTGGGCAGGGTGGGAGTCTAACTATGGCTACACCTTC.

The V call is TRBV30, the J call TRBJ1-6, with D unclear. The CDR3 covers 11 residues. The ends were cut back, 7 bases at V and 7 bases at J, with 8 bases in the middle. The V gene's germline CDR1 is GTSNPN and CDR2 SVGIG (reference sequence). Here the CDR3 reads CASRANSPLHF. CDR3 nucleotide sequence: TGTGCCTCTCGGGCGAATTCACCCCTCCACTTT.